Only one count was recorded for the clone carrying this TCR beta chain. Its antigen is unknown. In replicate PCRs of sorted subsets, roughly 190 ng DNA, about 30,000 T cell genomes, was used. Data came from immunoSEQ multiplex PCR; TCRdb stores just in-frame clones and leaves some out. The sample carries 2,100,000 or so clones, approximately 96% recorded once. This entry belongs to a study of shared clonotypes between healthy human individuals. Whole-study context: Plates per donor: three CD4 naive, three CD4 memory, two CD8 naive, one CD8 memory.

Whole-study findings and limits: Memory subsets generally showed smaller estimated richness than naive subsets did.

This TCR was recovered from a man younger than 35 in good health. The sample taken for sequencing was naive CD4+ T cells sorted from blood. Noted subset: CD45RA+ positively selected.

DNA for the CDR3: TGTGCCAGCAGCGTAAGGGGGCGCGGTAATGAAAAACTGTTTTTT. It yields the protein CASSVRGRGNEKLFF. This sequence joins TRBV9 and TRBJ1-4; 7 bases align to TRBD1. The ends lost 1 base at V and 4 bases at J; junction bases unmatched: 4. Per germline, CDR1 SGDLS and CDR2 YYNGEE. The CDR3 loop spans 15 amino acids.